Sequencing of this TCR beta chain was carried out in a study of cytomegalovirus exposure and HLA in healthy donors. Study findings and constraints: The study put 150 to 200 TCR beta chains on its list as cytomegalovirus-associated.

The CDR3 loop spans 14 amino acids. Germline V lookup: CDR1 SGHTS, CDR2 YDEGEE. Losses at the gene ends were 5 bases for V and 2 bases for J; bases not matched to a gene: 5. Concerning this clone itself: Its antigen remains unidentified.

Some clones are missing from TCRdb's copy, which holds only in-frame ones; the method was immunoSEQ multiplex PCR. The data contain under 150,000 clones, roughly 86% of them singletons. The specimen sequenced was PBMCs. The V call is TRBV5-8, the J call TRBJ2-7; 9 bases are shared with TRBD1. This TCR was recovered from a woman in her 30s in good health and CMV-seronegative. The CDR3 loop is CASRRGQGAYEQYF. CDR3 nucleotide sequence: TGTGCCAGCAGGCGGGGACAGGGAGCCTACGAGCAGTACTTC. Variable domain in full (rest from reference TRBV5-8 and TRBJ2-7): EAGVTQSPTHLIKTRGQQATLRCSPISGHTSVYWYQQALGLGLQFLLWYDEGEERNRGNFPPRFSGRQFPNYSSELNVNALELEDSALYLCASRRGQGAYEQYFGPGTRLTVT.